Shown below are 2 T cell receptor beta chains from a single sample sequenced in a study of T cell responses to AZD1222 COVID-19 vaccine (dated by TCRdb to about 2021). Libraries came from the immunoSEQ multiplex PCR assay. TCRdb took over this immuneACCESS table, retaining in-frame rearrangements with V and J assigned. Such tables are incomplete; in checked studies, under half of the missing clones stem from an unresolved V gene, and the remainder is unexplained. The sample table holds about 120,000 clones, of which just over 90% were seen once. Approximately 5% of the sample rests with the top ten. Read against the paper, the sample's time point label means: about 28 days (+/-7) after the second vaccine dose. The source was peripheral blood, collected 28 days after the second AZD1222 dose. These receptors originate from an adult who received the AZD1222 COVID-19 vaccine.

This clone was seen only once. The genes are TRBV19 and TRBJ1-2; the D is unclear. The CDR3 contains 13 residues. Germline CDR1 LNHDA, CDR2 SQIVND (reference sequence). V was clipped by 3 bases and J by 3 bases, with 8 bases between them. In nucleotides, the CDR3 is TGTGCCAGTAGTATGGGCAGGCACTATGGCTACACCTTC. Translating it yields CASSMGRHYGYTF. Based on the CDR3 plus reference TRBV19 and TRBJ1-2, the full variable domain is DGGITQSPKYLFRKEGQNVTLSCEQNLNHDAMYWYRQDPGQGLRLIYYSQIVNDFQKGDIAEGYSVSREKKESFPLTVTSAQKNPTAFYLCASSMGRHYGYTFGSGTRLTVV.

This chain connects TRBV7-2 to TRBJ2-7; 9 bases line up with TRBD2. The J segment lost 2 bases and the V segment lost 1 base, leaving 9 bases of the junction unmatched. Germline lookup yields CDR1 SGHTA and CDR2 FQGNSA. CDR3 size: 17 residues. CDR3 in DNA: TGTGCCAGCAGCTTAGACTCGGCGGGAGGGCGCCCCTACGAGCAGTACTTC. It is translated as CASSLDSAGGRPYEQYF.